These 16 T cell receptor beta chains were sequenced from one sample in a study of blood T cells in healthy people across ages. Primers used in a second PCR of roughly 7 to 12 cycles were a sample-barcoded 5' primer and a J-beta primer mix. From the 5' RACE reads, TCRdb called clonotypes with MiXCR, one entry per CDR3 protein. Of more than 550,000 distinct CDR3 sequences listed, about 20% are singletons. The sample comprised blood. Receptor source: a man in his 70s in good health.

In its sample, this clonotype was seen a few times. The J gene is TRBJ1-6, the V gene TRBV11-2, with D unclear. Germline loops: CDR1 SGHAT, CDR2 FQNNGV. The ends were cut back, 2 bases at V and 5 bases at J, with 10 bases in the middle. This CDR3 has 15 amino acids. The CDR3 loop is CASSLREPNNSPLHF. The CDR3 DNA reads TGTGCCAGCAGCTTAAGGGAGCCCAATAATTCACCCCTCCACTTT.

The V call is TRBV7-2, the J call TRBJ2-1; TRBD1 might be the D (6 bases). Germline values: CDR1 SGHTA, CDR2 FQGNSA. V lost 2 bases to trimming and J lost 8 bases, with 16 bases between them. This CDR3 comprises 15 residues. The CDR3 here is CASSLNPQGIHEQFF. CDR3 in DNA: TGTGCCAGCAGCTTAAACCCCCAGGGGATCCATGAGCAGTTCTTC.

V gene TRBV29-1 combines with J gene TRBJ2-2, with TRBD1 as a possible D gene (6 bases). The CDR3 contains 15 residues. The germline CDR1 and CDR2 sequences are SQVTM and ANQGSEA. The V gene lost 4 bases and the J gene lost 0 bases, with 12 bases spanning the gap. CDR3 region: CSVGPTGANTGELFF. The CDR3 bases are TGCAGCGTTGGCCCGACAGGAGCGAACACCGGGGAGCTGTTTTTT.

The chain has TRBV3-1 and TRBJ2-2; a weak D match, TRBD1 (5 bases). Trimming pared 4 bases from V and 0 bases from J, leaving 12 bases between. CDR1 is LGHDT and CDR2 is YNNKEL in the germline V gene (reference sequence). CDR3 size: 16 residues. The CDR3 loop reads CASSRTWTSNTGELFF. Here the CDR3 DNA reads TGTGCCAGCAGCCGAACCTGGACATCGAACACCGGGGAGCTGTTTTTT.

This clonotype was counted between two and nine times. This chain links TRBV20-1 with TRBJ2-3; 12 nucleotides align to TRBD2. In germline, CDR1 is DFQATT, CDR2 SNEGSKA (reference sequence). CDR3 length equals 15 residues. J was trimmed by 4 bases and V by 1 base; bases with no gene match: 3. CDR3 nucleotide sequence: TGCAGTGCTAGAGTACTAGCGGGAGGAGCAGATACGCAGTATTTT. This gives the protein CSARVLAGGADTQYF.

This clonotype occurred a few times. The chain carries TRBV4-1 and TRBJ2-2; tentative D call: TRBD2 (6 bases). CDR1 is MGHRA, CDR2 YSYEKL, per germline. CDR3 size: 16 residues. V shed 0 bases and J shed 4 bases, with 12 bases lying between them. The CDR3 DNA reads TGCGCCAGCAGCCAAGAGGGGGGTTGGTTCACCGGGGAGCTGTTTTTT. Encoded protein: CASSQEGGWFTGELFF.

This clonotype was observed many times. V and J are TRBV6-6 and TRBJ2-7; 7 bases are a match to TRBD1. J was trimmed by 1 base and V by 3 bases; bases with no gene match: 3. The CDR3 runs to 14 residues. Germline values: CDR1 MNHNY, CDR2 SVGAGI (reference sequence). The CDR3 here is CASSYRDRSYEQYF. In nucleotides, the CDR3 is TGTGCCAGCAGTTATAGGGACAGATCCTACGAGCAGTACTTC.

The chain uses TRBV5-1 and TRBJ2-1; D tentatively fits TRBD1 or TRBD2 (5 bases each). The CDR3 extends over 14 amino acids. V lost 5 bases and J lost 9, with 18 bases in between. The germline CDR1 and CDR2 sequences are SGHRS and YFSETQ. CDR3 in DNA: TGCGCCAGCAGATGGGACCCCTCTGGGGGTGAGCAGTTCTTC. Its translation is CASRWDPSGGEQFF.

This clonotype was counted at least ten times. V and J are TRBV3-1 and TRBJ2-1, with TRBD2 identical over 10 bases. This CDR3 has 15 amino acids. The ends lost 4 bases at V and 6 bases at J; junction bases unmatched: 6. Per germline, CDR1 LGHDT and CDR2 YNNKEL (reference sequence). The CDR3 sequence: CASSPTSGTINEQFF. The CDR3 bases are TGTGCCAGCAGCCCCACTAGCGGGACAATCAATGAGCAGTTCTTC.

This chain uses TRBV18 with TRBJ2-3; D is possibly TRBD1 (5 bases). This CDR3 is built from 13 residues. With 5 bases removed from V and 4 bases from J, the gap between germline ends came to 10 bases. Germline-derived CDR1 and CDR2 are KGHSH and LQKENI. The CDR3 protein is CASSNSRADTQYF. The CDR3, as DNA: TGTGCCAGCTCAAACTCCAGGGCAGATACGCAGTATTTT.

In its sample, this clonotype was seen a few times. The chain joins TRBV6-1 to TRBJ2-7; D perhaps matches TRBD1 (5 bases). This CDR3 is 14 amino acids long. V was clipped by 2 bases and J by 5 bases, with 13 bases between them. Germline CDR1 is MNHNS and CDR2 is SASEGT. CDR3: CASSEYQGNHEQYF. CDR3 nucleotide sequence: TGTGCCAGCAGTGAATACCAGGGAAACCACGAGCAGTACTTC.

This clonotype was seen more than once but under ten times. This chain uses TRBV19 with TRBJ2-3; tentatively, D is TRBD1 (6 bases). The CDR3 consists of 14 residues. CDR1 LNHDA and CDR2 SQIVND come from the germline V gene (reference sequence). The V gene lost 5 bases and the J gene lost 6 bases, with 15 bases spanning the gap. The CDR3 sequence: CASSLQTGRDTQYF. The CDR3 DNA follows: TGTGCCAGTAGTCTCCAGACAGGCCGGGATACGCAGTATTTT.

This chain connects TRBV12-3 or TRBV12-4 to TRBJ2-2, with 7 bases lining up with TRBD2. CDR3 length: 13 amino acids. J lost 7 bases, V lost 4 bases, and 3 bases had no gene match. Written as DNA, the CDR3 is TGTGCCAGCAGTTCCAGGGAGGGCGGGGAGCTGTTTTTT. Protein sequence: CASSSREGGELFF.

The V gene is TRBV18, the J gene TRBJ2-3, with D possibly TRBD1 on 5 matching bases. This CDR3 is built from 16 residues. V gave up 1 base and J gave up 0 bases, with 11 bases separating them. In germline, CDR1 is KGHSH, CDR2 LQKENI. The CDR3 loop reads CASSPQQGSSTDTQYF. The CDR3 nucleotides read TGTGCCAGCTCACCACAGCAGGGTAGTAGCACAGATACGCAGTATTTT.

The chain joins TRBV5-6 to TRBJ2-3; 8 nucleotides line up with TRBD1. This CDR3 has 12 residues. CDR1 is SGHDT and CDR2 is YYEEEE in the germline V gene. The trim removed 4 bases at V and 5 bases at J, leaving 0 bases unmatched. Written as DNA, the CDR3 is TGTGCCAGCAGCACAGGGGGAGATACGCAGTATTTT. Amino acids: CASSTGGDTQYF.

The gene calls are TRBV28 and TRBJ2-7; possibly TRBD2 for D (6 bases). The germline V gene has CDR1 MDHEN and CDR2 SYDVKM. Trimming removed 6 bases from V and 0 bases from J, with 18 bases in between. CDR3 length: 16 residues. The CDR3 loop is CASSPHLEGRSYEQYF. The CDR3 DNA sequence: TGTGCCAGCAGCCCTCATCTGGAGGGCCGCTCCTACGAGCAGTACTTC.